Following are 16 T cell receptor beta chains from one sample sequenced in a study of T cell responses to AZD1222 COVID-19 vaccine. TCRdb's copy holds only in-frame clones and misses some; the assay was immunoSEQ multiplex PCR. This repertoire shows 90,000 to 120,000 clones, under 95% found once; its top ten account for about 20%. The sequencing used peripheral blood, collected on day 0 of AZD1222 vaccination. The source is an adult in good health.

As DNA, the CDR3 is TGTGCCAGCAGGTCAGGGGCGAACACCGGGGAGCTGTTTTTT. Its protein product is CASRSGANTGELFF. This sequence joins TRBV9 and TRBJ2-2, with D possibly being TRBD1 (6 bases). V shed 5 bases and J shed 0 bases, with 8 bases lying between them. This CDR3 contains 14 residues. The V gene's germline CDR1 is SGDLS and CDR2 YYNGEE. Full variable domain (rest looked up from reference TRBV9 and TRBJ2-2): DSGVTQTPKHLITATGQRVTLRCSPRSGDLSVYWYQQSLDQGLQFLIQYYNGEERAKGNILERFSAQQFPDLHSELNLSSLELGDSALYFCASRSGANTGELFFGEGSRLTVL.

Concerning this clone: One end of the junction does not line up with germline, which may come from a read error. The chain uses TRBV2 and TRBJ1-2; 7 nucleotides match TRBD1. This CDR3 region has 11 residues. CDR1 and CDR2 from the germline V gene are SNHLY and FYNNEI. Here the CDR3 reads CASSAMPGQSF. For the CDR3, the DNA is TGTGCCAGCAGTGCCATGCCGGGACAGTCCTTC.

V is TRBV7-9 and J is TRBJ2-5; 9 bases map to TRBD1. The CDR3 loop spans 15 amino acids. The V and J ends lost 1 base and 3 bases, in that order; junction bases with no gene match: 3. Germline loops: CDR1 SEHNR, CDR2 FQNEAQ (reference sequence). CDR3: CASSLGDREKETQYF. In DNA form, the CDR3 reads TGTGCCAGCAGCTTAGGGGACAGGGAAAAAGAGACCCAGTACTTC.

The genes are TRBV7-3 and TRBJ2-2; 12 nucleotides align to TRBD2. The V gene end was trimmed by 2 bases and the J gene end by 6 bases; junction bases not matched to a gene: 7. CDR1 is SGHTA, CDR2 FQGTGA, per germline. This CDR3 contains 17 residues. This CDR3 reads CASSLLAGGPSPGELFF. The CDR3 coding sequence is TGTGCCAGCAGCTTACTAGCGGGGGGGCCTTCCCCCGGGGAGCTGTTTTTT.

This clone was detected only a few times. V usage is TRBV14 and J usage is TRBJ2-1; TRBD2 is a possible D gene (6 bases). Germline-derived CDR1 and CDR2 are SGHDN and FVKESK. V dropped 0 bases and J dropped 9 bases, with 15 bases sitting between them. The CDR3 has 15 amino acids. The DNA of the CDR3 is TGTGCCAGCAGCCAAGACCCAGCGGGCCGGGGTGAGCAGTTCTTC. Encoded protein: CASSQDPAGRGEQFF. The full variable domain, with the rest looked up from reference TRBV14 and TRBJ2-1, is EAGVTQFPSHSVIEKGQTVTLRCDPISGHDNLYWYRRVMGKEIKFLLHFVKESKQDESGMPNNRFLAERTGGTYSTLKVQPAELEDSGVYFCASSQDPAGRGEQFFGPGTRLTVL.

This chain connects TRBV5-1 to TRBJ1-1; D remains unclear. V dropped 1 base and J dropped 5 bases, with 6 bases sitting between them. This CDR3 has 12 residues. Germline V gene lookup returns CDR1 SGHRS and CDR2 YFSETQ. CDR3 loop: CASSLRGTEAFF. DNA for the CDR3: TGCGCCAGCAGCTTGCGGGGAACTGAAGCTTTCTTT.

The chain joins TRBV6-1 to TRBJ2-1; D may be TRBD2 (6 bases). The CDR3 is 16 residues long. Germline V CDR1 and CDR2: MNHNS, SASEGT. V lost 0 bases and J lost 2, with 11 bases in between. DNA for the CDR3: TGTGCCAGCAGTGAAGCCCGGGACTCTGCCTACAATGAGCAGTTCTTC. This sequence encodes CASSEARDSAYNEQFF.

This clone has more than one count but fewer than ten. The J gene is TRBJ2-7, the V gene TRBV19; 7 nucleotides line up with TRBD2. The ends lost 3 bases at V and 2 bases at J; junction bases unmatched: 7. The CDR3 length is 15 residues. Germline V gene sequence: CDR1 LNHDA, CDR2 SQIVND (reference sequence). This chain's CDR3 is CASSISSGRAYEQYF. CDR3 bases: TGTGCCAGTAGTATTTCGAGTGGGAGGGCCTACGAGCAGTACTTC.

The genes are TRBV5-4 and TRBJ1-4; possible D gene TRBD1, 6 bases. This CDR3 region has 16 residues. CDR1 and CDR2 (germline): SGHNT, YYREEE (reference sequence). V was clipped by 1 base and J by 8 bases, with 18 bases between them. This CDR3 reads CASSLHLDRLGEKLFF. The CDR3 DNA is TGTGCCAGCAGCTTGCACCTCGACAGGTTGGGGGAAAAACTGTTTTTT. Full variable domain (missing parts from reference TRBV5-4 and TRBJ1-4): ETGVTQSPTHLIKTRGQQVTLRCSSQSGHNTVSWYQQALGQGPQFIFQYYREEENGRGNFPPRFSGLQFPNYSSELNVNALELDDSALYLCASSLHLDRLGEKLFFGSGTQLSVL.

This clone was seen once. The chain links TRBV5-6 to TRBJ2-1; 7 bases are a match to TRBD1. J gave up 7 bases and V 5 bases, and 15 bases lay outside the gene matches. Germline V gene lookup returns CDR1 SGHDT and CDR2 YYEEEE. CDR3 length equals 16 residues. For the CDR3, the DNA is TGTGCCAGCAGAAAGGAACGACAGGGCCGACCTAATGAGCAGTTCTTC. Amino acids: CASRKERQGRPNEQFF.

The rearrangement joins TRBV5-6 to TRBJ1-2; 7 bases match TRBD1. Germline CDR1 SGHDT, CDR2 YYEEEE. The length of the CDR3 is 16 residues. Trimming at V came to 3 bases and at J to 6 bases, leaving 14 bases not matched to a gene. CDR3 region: CASSWVGRDREDGYTF. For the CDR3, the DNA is TGTGCCAGCAGCTGGGTCGGGCGCGACAGGGAGGATGGCTACACCTTC.

The CDR3 loop is CASVGGSSYNEQFF. The CDR3 DNA reads as TGTGCCAGCGTCGGGGGTAGCTCCTACAATGAGCAGTTCTTC. This chain joins TRBV19 and TRBJ2-1, with D perhaps matching TRBD2 (6 bases). In germline, CDR1 is LNHDA, CDR2 SQIVND (reference sequence). The CDR3 runs to 14 residues. V shed 9 bases and J shed 0 bases, with 12 bases lying between them.

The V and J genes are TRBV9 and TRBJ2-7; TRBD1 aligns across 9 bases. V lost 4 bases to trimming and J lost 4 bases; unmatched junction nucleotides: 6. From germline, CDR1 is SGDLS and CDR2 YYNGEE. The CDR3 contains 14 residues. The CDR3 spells CASSFLDRGYEQYF. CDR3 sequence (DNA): TGTGCCAGCAGCTTTCTGGACAGGGGTTACGAGCAGTACTTC. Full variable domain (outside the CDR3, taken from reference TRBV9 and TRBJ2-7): DSGVTQTPKHLITATGQRVTLRCSPRSGDLSVYWYQQSLDQGLQFLIQYYNGEERAKGNILERFSAQQFPDLHSELNLSSLELGDSALYFCASSFLDRGYEQYFGPGTRLTVT.

DNA of the CDR3: TGTGCCAGCAGCAAAGCTAGAAGGGGCGGTAGCTATGGCTACACCTTC. Residues: CASSKARRGGSYGYTF. The V call is TRBV21-1, the J call TRBJ1-2; the listed D gene, TRBD1, was not tested against the DNA. TRBV21-1 represents a pseudogene. The CDR3 consists of 16 residues.

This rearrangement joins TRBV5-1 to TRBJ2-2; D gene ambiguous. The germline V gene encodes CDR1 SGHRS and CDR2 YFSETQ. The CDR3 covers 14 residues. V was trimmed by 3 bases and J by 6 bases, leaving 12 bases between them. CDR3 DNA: TGCGCCAGCAGCTACGAAGGAGAGGCCGGGGAGCTGTTTTTT. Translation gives CASSYEGEAGELFF.

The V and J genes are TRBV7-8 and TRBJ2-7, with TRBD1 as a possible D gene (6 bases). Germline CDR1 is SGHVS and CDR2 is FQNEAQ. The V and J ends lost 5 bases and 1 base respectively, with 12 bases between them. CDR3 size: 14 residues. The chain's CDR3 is CASSPRDNSYEQYF. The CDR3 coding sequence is TGTGCCAGCAGCCCACGGGACAATTCCTACGAGCAGTACTTC.